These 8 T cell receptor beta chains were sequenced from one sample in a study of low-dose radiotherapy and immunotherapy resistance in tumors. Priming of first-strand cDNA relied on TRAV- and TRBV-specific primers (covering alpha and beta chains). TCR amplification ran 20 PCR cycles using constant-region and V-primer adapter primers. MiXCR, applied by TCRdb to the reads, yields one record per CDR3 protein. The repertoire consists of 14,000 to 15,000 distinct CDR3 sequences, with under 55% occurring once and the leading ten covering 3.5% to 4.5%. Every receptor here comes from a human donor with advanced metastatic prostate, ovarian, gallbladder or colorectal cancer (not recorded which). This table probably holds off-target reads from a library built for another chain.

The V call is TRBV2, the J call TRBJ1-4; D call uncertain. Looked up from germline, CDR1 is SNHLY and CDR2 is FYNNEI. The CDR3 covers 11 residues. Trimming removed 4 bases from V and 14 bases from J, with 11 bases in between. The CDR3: CASSGAGWLFF. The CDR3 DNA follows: TGTGCCAGCAGTGGTGCGGGTTGGCTGTTTTTT.

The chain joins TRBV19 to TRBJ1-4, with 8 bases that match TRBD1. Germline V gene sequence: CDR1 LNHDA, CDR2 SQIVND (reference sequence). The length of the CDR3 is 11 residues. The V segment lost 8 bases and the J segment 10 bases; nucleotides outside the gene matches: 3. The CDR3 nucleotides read TGTGCCAGTCTCCAGGGGGCAAAACTGTTTTTT. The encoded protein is CASLQGAKLFF.

The CDR3 sequence: CASTPLLAGEDEQFF. CDR3 in DNA: TGCGCCAGCACCCCTCTTCTAGCGGGGGAAGATGAGCAGTTCTTC. The chain carries TRBV5-1 and TRBJ2-1, with 10 bases identical to TRBD2. Trimming took 6 bases from V and 8 from J; bases not matched to a gene: 11. The CDR3 consists of 15 residues. The germline CDR1 and CDR2 sequences are SGHRS and YFSETQ.

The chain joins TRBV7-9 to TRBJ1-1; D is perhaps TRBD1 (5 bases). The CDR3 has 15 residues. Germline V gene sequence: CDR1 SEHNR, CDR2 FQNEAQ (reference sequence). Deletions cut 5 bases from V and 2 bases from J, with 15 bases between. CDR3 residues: CASSPTTDSNTEAFF. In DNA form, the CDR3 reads TGTGCCAGCAGCCCGACTACTGACAGTAACACTGAAGCTTTCTTT.

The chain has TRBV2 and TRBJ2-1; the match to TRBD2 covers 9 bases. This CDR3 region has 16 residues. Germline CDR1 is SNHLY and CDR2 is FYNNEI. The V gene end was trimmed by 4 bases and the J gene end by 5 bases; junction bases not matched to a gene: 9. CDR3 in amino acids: CASSVGLAGINNEQFF. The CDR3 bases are TGTGCCAGCAGTGTGGGTCTAGCGGGGATCAACAATGAGCAGTTCTTC.

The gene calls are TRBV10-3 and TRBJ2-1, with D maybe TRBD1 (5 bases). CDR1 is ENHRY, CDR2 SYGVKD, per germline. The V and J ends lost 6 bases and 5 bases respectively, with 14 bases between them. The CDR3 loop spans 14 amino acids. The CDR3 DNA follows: TGTGCCATCAGCACGACAGTAAAGGACAATGAGCAGTTCTTC. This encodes CAISTTVKDNEQFF.

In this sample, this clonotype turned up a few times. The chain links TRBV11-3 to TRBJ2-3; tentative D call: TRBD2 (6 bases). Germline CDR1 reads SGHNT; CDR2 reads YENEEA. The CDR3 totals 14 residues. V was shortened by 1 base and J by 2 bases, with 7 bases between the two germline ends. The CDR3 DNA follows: TGTGCCAGCAGCTTAGCGGGGGTCACAGATACGCAGTATTTT. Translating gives CASSLAGVTDTQYF.

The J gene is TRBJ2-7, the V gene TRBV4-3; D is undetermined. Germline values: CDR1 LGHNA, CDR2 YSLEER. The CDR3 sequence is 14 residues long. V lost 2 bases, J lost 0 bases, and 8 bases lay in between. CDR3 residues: CASSQWEGSYEQYF. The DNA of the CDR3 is TGCGCCAGCAGCCAATGGGAAGGCTCCTACGAGCAGTACTTC.